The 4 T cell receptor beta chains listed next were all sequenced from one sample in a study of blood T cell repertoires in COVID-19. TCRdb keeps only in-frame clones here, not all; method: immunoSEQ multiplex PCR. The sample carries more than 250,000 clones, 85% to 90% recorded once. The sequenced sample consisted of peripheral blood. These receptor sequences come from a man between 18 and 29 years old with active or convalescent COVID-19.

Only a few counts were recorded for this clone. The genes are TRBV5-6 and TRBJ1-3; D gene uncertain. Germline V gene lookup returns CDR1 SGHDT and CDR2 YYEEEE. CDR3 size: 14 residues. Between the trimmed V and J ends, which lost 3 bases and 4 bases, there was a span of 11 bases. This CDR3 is CASSSSRSGNTIYF. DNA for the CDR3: TGTGCCAGCAGCTCTTCGAGGAGCGGAAACACCATATATTTT.

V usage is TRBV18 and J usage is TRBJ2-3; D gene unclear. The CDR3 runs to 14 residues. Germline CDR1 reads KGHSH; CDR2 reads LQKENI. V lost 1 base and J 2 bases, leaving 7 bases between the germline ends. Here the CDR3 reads CASSPRSDTDTQYF. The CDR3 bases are TGTGCCAGCTCACCACGATCAGACACAGATACGCAGTATTTT.

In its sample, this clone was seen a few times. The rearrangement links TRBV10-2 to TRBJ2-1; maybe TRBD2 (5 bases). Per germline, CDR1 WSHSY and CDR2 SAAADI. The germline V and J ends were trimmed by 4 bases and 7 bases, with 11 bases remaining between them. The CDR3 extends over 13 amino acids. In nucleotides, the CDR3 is TGCGCCAGCAGTGCGAGGAGCGGAAATGAGCAGTTCTTC. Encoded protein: CASSARSGNEQFF.

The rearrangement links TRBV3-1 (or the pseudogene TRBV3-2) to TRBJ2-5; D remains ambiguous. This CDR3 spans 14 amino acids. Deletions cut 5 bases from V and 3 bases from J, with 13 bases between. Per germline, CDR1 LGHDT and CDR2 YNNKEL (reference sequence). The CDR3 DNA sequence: TGTGCCAGCAGCGAAGGAAGAGTAGAAGAGACCCAGTACTTC. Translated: CASSEGRVEETQYF.